Sequencing of this T cell receptor (beta chain) was carried out in a study of T cell responses to AZD1222 COVID-19 vaccine. Assay used: immunoSEQ multiplex PCR; TCRdb lists only in-frame clones, some missing. The table lists 90,000 or so clones, 88% of them singletons. General observations from the study: Just six AZD1222 recipients tested seropositive at baseline.

Note on this clone: The antigen is unknown.

Germline CDR1 LNHDA, CDR2 SQIVND (reference sequence). With V trimmed by 5 bases and J by 0 bases, 11 bases remained unmatched. The length of the CDR3 is 18 residues. The genes are TRBV19 and TRBJ1-5, with 9 nucleotides matching TRBD1. The receptor comes from an adult in good health. The starting material was peripheral blood, obtained on day 0 of AZD1222 vaccination. The CDR3 region has the DNA TGTGCCAGTAGTGGGACAGGGATATTGGGTTATAGCAATCAGCCCCAGCATTTT. Residues: CASSGTGILGYSNQPQHF.